A single sample is the source of the 11 T cell receptor beta chains below, sequenced in a study of blood T cell repertoires in COVID-19. Sequenced by immunoSEQ multiplex PCR; TCRdb stores in-frame clones only, minus some. The profile shows some 50,000 clones, approximately 88% of them singletons. The material sequenced was peripheral blood. The source is a man in his 70s with acute or convalescent COVID-19.

The chain has TRBV7-9 and TRBJ1-6; a possible D gene is TRBD1 (5 bases). CDR1 and CDR2 (germline): SEHNR, FQNEAQ (reference sequence). The V end lost 5 bases, the J end lost 10 bases, and 21 bases lay between the germline ends. The CDR3 has 16 amino acids. Here the CDR3 DNA reads TGTGCCAGCAGCCGATCGGGGAGGGGTGATACGTCACCCCTCCACTTT. As protein: CASSRSGRGDTSPLHF.

V and J are TRBV5-4 and TRBJ2-6; the D gene is possibly TRBD1 (6 bases). Germline V CDR1 and CDR2: SGHNT, YYREEE (reference sequence). V lost 2 bases, J lost 0 bases, and 18 bases lay in between. The CDR3 has 19 residues. The CDR3: CASSLHPGTLSSGANVLTF. DNA of the CDR3: TGTGCCAGCAGCTTACATCCCGGGACACTCAGCTCTGGGGCCAACGTCCTGACTTTC.

V gene TRBV19 combines with J gene TRBJ1-3; D may be TRBD1 (6 bases). The CDR3 runs to 16 residues. Germline lookup yields CDR1 LNHDA and CDR2 SQIVND (reference sequence). V was clipped by 6 bases and J by 0 bases, with 15 bases between them. CDR3 protein: CASRTGHSSSGNTIYF. CDR3 nucleotide sequence: TGTGCCAGTAGAACGGGACACTCGAGCTCTGGAAACACCATATATTTT.

The genes are TRBV6-4 and TRBJ1-2, with a tentative D call TRBD1 (5 bases). The ends were cut back, 0 bases at V and 2 bases at J, with 7 bases in the middle. The germline gives CDR1 MRHNA, CDR2 SNTAGT. This CDR3 has 14 residues. The chain's CDR3 is CASSDSPGNYGYTF. In DNA form, the CDR3 reads TGTGCCAGCAGTGACTCTCCAGGGAACTATGGCTACACCTTC.

V usage is TRBV6-5 and J usage is TRBJ2-2, with D unclear. CDR3 length: 15 amino acids. Trimming shortened V by 6 bases and J by 4 bases, and 15 bases separated the two germline ends. The germline V gene encodes CDR1 MNHEY and CDR2 SVGAGI. The CDR3 reads CASRTVIRSTGELFF. CDR3 nucleotides: TGTGCCAGCAGAACGGTCATACGTTCCACCGGGGAGCTGTTTTTT.

The chain uses TRBV10-1 and TRBJ2-7; 12 bases map to TRBD1. Germline values: CDR1 WNHNN, CDR2 SYGVQD (reference sequence). The J segment lost 6 bases and the V segment lost 10 bases, leaving 22 bases of the junction unmatched. The CDR3 extends over 18 amino acids. For the CDR3, the DNA is TGCGCCACCGACGCCCCCGGGACAGGGGGCCGTCCTAGGAGCGAGCAGTACTTC. This sequence encodes CATDAPGTGGRPRSEQYF.

The rearrangement uses TRBV5-1 and TRBJ2-6; D call uncertain. The germline V and J ends were trimmed by 0 bases and 0 bases, with 10 bases remaining between them. This CDR3 contains 17 residues. CDR1 SGHRS and CDR2 YFSETQ come from the germline V gene. DNA for the CDR3: TGCGCCAGCAGCTTGGAATGGCTCAGCTCTGGGGCCAACGTCCTGACTTTC. The encoded protein is CASSLEWLSSGANVLTF.

V is TRBV28 and J is TRBJ2-7; perhaps TRBD1 as D (5 bases). The CDR3 contains 13 residues. V was trimmed by 2 bases and J by 3 bases, leaving 8 bases between them. Germline loops: CDR1 MDHEN, CDR2 SYDVKM. DNA for the CDR3: TGTGCCAGCAGTTTACAGGGATTCTACGAGCAGTACTTC. This translates into CASSLQGFYEQYF.

The chain uses TRBV5-1 and TRBJ1-1; 10 bases fit TRBD1. V shed 4 bases, J shed 0 bases, and the junction held 9 bases outside the gene matches. The CDR3 length is 17 residues. Per the germline V gene, CDR1 is SGHRS and CDR2 is YFSETQ. CDR3: CASSPRGTGVMNTEAFF. The CDR3, as DNA: TGCGCCAGCAGCCCCCGAGGGACAGGGGTCATGAACACTGAAGCTTTCTTT.

This clone appeared a few times. This chain joins TRBV28 and TRBJ2-2; D is possibly TRBD1 (6 bases). Germline CDR1 and CDR2: MDHEN and SYDVKM. The CDR3 consists of 17 residues. Trimming cost V 6 bases and J 6 bases, with 23 bases left between them. CDR3 sequence: CASSLNLGRGKAGELFF. In DNA form, the CDR3 reads TGTGCCAGCAGCCTAAATCTGGGCAGGGGTAAGGCCGGGGAGCTGTTTTTT.

This sequence joins TRBV4-2 and TRBJ2-1; possible D gene TRBD2, 6 bases. Trimming took off 4 bases at V and 7 bases at J, with 14 bases between the two ends. The CDR3 runs 14 residues. The germline gives CDR1 LGHNA, CDR2 YNFKEQ. CDR3: CASSRGTPGNEQFF. The CDR3 nucleotides read TGTGCCAGCAGCCGCGGGACTCCGGGGAATGAGCAGTTCTTC.